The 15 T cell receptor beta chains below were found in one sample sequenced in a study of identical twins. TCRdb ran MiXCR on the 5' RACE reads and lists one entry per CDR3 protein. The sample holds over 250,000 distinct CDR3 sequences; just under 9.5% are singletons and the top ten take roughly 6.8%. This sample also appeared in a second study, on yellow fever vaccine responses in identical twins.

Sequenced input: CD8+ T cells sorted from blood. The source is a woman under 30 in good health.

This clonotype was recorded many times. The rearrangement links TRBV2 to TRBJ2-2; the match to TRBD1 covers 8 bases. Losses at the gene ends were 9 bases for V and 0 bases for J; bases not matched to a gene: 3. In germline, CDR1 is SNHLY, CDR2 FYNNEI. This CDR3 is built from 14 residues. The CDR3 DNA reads TGTGCCAGACACAGGGGGACGAACACCGGGGAGCTGTTTTTT. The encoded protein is CARHRGTNTGELFF. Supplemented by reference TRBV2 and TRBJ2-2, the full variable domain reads EPEVTQTPSHQVTQMGQEVILRCVPISNHLYFYWYRQILGQKVEFLVSFYNNEISEKSEIFDDQFSVERPDGSNFTLKIRSTKLEDSAMYFCARHRGTNTGELFFGEGSRLTVL.

CDR3 residues: CASSQLPGTGEETQYF. The CDR3 coding sequence is TGCGCCAGCAGCCAACTCCCCGGGACAGGGGAAGAGACCCAGTACTTC. The J gene is TRBJ2-5, the V gene TRBV4-1; 10 nucleotides line up with TRBD1. V dropped 2 bases and J dropped 3; count of bases not matched to a gene: 6. This CDR3 contains 16 residues. Looked up from germline, CDR1 is MGHRA and CDR2 is YSYEKL.

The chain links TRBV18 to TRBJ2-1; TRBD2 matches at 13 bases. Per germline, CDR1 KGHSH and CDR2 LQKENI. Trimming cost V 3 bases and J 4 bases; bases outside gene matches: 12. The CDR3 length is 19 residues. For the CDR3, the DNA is TGTGCCAGCTCACCGACCGGGACTAGCGGGACCCGAAGATACAATGAGCAGTTCTTC. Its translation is CASSPTGTSGTRRYNEQFF.

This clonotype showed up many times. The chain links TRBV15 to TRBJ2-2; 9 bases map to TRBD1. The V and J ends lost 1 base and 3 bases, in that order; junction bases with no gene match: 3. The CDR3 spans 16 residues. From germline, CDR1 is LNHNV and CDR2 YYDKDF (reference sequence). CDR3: CATSRVDRGDTGELFF. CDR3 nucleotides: TGTGCCACCAGCAGAGTGGACAGGGGAGACACCGGGGAGCTGTTTTTT. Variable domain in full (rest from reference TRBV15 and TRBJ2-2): DAMVIQNPRYQVTQFGKPVTLSCSQTLNHNVMYWYQQKSSQAPKLLFHYYDKDFNNEADTPDNFQSRRPNTSFCFLDIRSPGLGDTAMYLCATSRVDRGDTGELFFGEGSRLTVL.

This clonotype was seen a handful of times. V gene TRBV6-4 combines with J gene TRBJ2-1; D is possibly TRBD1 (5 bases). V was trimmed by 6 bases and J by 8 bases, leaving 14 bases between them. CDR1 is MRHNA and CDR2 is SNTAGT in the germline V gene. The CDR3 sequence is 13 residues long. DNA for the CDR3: TGTGCCAGCAGCCTCAGGGTTACGGATGAGCAGTTCTTC. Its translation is CASSLRVTDEQFF.

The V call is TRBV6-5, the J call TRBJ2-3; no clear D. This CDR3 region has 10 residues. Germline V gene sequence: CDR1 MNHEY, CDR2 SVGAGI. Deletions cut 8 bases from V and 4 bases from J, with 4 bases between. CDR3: CASGSDTQYF. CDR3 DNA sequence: TGTGCCAGCGGATCAGATACGCAGTATTTT.

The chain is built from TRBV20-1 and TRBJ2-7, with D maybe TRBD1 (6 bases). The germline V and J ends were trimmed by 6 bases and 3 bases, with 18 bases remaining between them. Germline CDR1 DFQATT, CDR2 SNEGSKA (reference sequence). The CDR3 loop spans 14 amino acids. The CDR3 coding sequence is TGCAGTGCCCAGTCCCCAACAGGGAACTACGAGCAGTACTTC. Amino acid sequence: CSAQSPTGNYEQYF.

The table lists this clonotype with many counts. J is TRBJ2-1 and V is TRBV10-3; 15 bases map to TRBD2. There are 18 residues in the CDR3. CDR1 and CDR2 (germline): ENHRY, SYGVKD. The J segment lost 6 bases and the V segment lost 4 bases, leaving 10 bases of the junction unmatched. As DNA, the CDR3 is TGTGCCATCAGTGCAACCGGGACTAGCGGGAGGATAGGCAATGAGCAGTTCTTC. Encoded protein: CAISATGTSGRIGNEQFF.

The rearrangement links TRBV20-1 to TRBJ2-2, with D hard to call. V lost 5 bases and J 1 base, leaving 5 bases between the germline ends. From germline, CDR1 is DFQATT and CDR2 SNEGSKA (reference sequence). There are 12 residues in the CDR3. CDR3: CSALQNTGELFF. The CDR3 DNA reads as TGCAGTGCTCTGCAGAACACCGGGGAGCTGTTTTTT.

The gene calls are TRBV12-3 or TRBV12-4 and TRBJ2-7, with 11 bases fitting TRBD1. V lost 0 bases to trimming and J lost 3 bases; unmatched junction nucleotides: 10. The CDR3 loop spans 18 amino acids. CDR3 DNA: TGTGCCAGCAGTTTAGCGCCTAGGACAGGGGGCCGGAACTACGAGCAGTACTTC. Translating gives CASSLAPRTGGRNYEQYF.

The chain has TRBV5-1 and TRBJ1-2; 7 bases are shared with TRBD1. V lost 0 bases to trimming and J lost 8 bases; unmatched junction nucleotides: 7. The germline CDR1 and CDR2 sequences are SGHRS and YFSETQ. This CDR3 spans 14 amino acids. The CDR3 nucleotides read TGCGCCAGCAGCTTGGAAGGGGGCATCAAGGGCTACACCTTC. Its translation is CASSLEGGIKGYTF.

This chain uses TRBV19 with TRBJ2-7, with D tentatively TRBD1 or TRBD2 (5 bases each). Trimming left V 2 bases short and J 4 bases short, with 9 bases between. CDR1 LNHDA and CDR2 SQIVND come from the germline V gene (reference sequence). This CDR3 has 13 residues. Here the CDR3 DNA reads TGTGCCAGTAGTATATCTTGGGGGTACGAGCAGTACTTC. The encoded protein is CASSISWGYEQYF.

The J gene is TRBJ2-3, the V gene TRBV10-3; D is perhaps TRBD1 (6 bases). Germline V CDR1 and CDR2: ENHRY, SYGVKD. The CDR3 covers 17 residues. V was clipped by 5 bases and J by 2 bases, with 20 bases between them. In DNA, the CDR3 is TGTGCCATCAGTAACCCAGACGTTCTGGGGGCCACAGATACGCAGTATTTT. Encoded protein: CAISNPDVLGATDTQYF.

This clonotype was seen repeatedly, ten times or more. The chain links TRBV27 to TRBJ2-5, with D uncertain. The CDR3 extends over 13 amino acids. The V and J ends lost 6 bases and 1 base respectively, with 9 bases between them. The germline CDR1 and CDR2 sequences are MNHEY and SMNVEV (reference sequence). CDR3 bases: TGTGCCAGCAGGGCCTTGTCCCAAGAGACCCAGTACTTC. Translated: CASRALSQETQYF.

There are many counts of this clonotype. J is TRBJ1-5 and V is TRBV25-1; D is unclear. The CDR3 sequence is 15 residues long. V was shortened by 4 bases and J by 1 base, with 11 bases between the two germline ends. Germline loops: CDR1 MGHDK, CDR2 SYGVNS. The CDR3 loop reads CASSAPKRSNQPQHF. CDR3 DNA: TGTGCCAGCAGTGCTCCTAAGAGGAGCAATCAGCCCCAGCATTTT.